The rows below give T cell receptor beta chains drawn from one sample of a study of CD4 T cells in relation to SARS-CoV-2 and coronaviruses. Assay used: immunoSEQ multiplex PCR; TCRdb lists only in-frame clones, some missing. The table has about 26,000 clones, around 67% seen once. These receptors lack a known antigen. The sample taken for sequencing was CD4+ T cells from PBMCs, cultured in vitro. The receptors were gathered from a human donor in good health. The CDR3 runs from the conserved cysteine through the conserved F or W. A D gene is named only where the DNA matches it firmly. The size entry is marked missing in some rows and otherwise reads once, few, many or a size class.

D: NA; size: NA; V: TRBV19; length: 12; J: TRBJ1-6; CDR3: CASSIVYSPLHF; DNA: TGTGCCAGTAGTATCGTGTATTCACCCCTCCACTTT
D: NA; size: NA; V: TRBV12-3/TRBV12-4; length: 11; J: TRBJ2-5; CDR3: CASRGGQTQYF; DNA: TGTGCCAGCAGGGGGGGGCAGACCCAGTACTTC
D: NA; size: NA; V: TRBV9; length: 15; J: TRBJ2-3; CDR3: CARGGGGSLTDTQYF; DNA: TGTGCCAGGGGGGGCGGCGGGAGCCTAACAGATACGCAGTATTTT
D: NA; size: NA; V: TRBV7-2; length: 11; J: TRBJ2-1; CDR3: CASSLRNEQFF; DNA: TGTGCCAGCAGCTTAAGAAATGAGCAGTTCTTC
D: TRBD2; size: NA; V: TRBV5-1; length: 15; J: TRBJ2-7; CDR3: CASSLAEGGQHEQYF; DNA: TGCGCCAGCAGCTTGGCCGAGGGAGGGCAACACGAGCAGTACTTC
D: TRBD1; size: NA; V: TRBV7-8; length: 20; J: TRBJ2-6; CDR3: CASSLRGPGQGAVGANVLTF; DNA: TGTGCCAGCAGCTTAAGAGGTCCGGGACAGGGGGCGGTCGGGGCCAACGTCCTGACTTTC
D: TRBD1; size: NA; V: TRBV30; length: 14; J: TRBJ2-1; CDR3: CAWSTQGDYNEQFF; DNA: TGTGCCTGGAGTACCCAGGGGGATTATAATGAGCAGTTCTTC
D: NA; size: NA; V: TRBV28; length: 14; J: TRBJ1-5; CDR3: CASTTGSRNQPQHF; DNA: TGTGCCAGCACTACTGGCAGTCGCAATCAGCCCCAGCATTTT
D: NA; size: once; V: TRBV6-5; length: 14; J: TRBJ1-4; CDR3: CASKLGVFNEKLFF; DNA: TGTGCCAGCAAACTGGGGGTTTTTAATGAAAAACTGTTTTTT
D: NA; size: few; V: TRBV29-1; length: 15; J: TRBJ2-7; CDR3: CSVTSRAPEAYEQYF; DNA: TGCAGCGTTACCTCCCGGGCCCCGGAGGCCTACGAGCAGTACTTC
D: TRBD1; size: NA; V: TRBV7-9; length: 15; J: TRBJ2-7; CDR3: CASSQGIGGAGEQYF; DNA: TGTGCCAGCAGCCAAGGGATAGGGGGCGCAGGGGAGCAGTACTTC
D: TRBD1; size: NA; V: TRBV9; length: 15; J: TRBJ2-1; CDR3: CASSAGTGLYNEQFF; DNA: TGTGCCAGCAGCGCCGGGACAGGGTTGTACAATGAGCAGTTCTTC
D: NA; size: NA; V: TRBV2; length: 13; J: TRBJ2-5; CDR3: CASRARVGETQYF; DNA: TGTGCCAGCAGGGCCCGGGTTGGGGAGACCCAGTACTTC
D: NA; size: NA; V: TRBV7-2; length: 12; J: TRBJ2-7; CDR3: CASSQTSYEQYF; DNA: TGTGCCAGCAGCCAGACTAGCTACGAGCAGTACTTC
D: TRBD2; size: medium-sized; V: TRBV19; length: 14; J: TRBJ2-3; CDR3: CASAAGTSADTQYF; DNA: TGTGCCAGCGCGGCCGGGACTAGCGCAGATACGCAGTATTTT
D: TRBD2; size: NA; V: TRBV5-8; length: 18; J: TRBJ2-4; CDR3: CASSLALVAGGRADIQYF; DNA: TGTGCCAGCAGCTTGGCCTTAGTAGCGGGAGGTAGGGCAGACATTCAGTACTTC
D: NA; size: NA; V: TRBV7-2; length: 13; J: TRBJ1-2; CDR3: CASSLPRYYGYTF; DNA: TGTGCCAGCAGCTTACCTCGGTACTATGGCTACACCTTC
D: TRBD2; size: NA; V: TRBV4-2; length: 19; J: TRBJ2-7; CDR3: CASSQEIATSGSGSYEQYF; DNA: TGTGCCAGCAGCCAAGAAATCGCGACTAGCGGGAGCGGCTCCTACGAGCAGTACTTC
D: TRBD2; size: NA; V: TRBV18; length: 15; J: TRBJ2-4; CDR3: CASSPREGPERGQYF; DNA: TGTGCCAGCTCACCAAGGGAGGGACCGGAGCGGGGGCAGTACTTC